One sample yielded the 16 T cell receptor beta chains listed below, sequenced in a study of T cells in Graves' hyperthyroidism and ophthalmopathy. TCR beta CDR3 regions were amplified from RNA transcripts. First-round RT-PCR of the TCR CDR3 relied on the HTBI primer set. MiXCR, applied by TCRdb to the multiplex PCR reads, yields one record per CDR3 protein. The table lists roughly 740,000 distinct CDR3 sequences, roughly 15% of them singletons. Sequenced: blood. All receptors derive from a man between 18 and 35 years old with Graves' hyperthyroidism.

This clonotype was picked up many times. This chain uses TRBV5-5 with TRBJ1-5; D not resolved. This CDR3 spans 15 amino acids. Germline V lookup: CDR1 SGHKS, CDR2 YYEKEE (reference sequence). V lost 4 bases, J lost 0 bases, and 11 bases lay in between. CDR3 DNA sequence: TGTGCCAGCAGCCTCGGACCTAATAGCAATCAGCCCCAGCATTTT. Residues: CASSLGPNSNQPQHF. Looking up the rest from reference TRBV5-5 and TRBJ1-5 gives the full variable domain: DAGVTQSPTHLIKTRGQQVTLRCSPISGHKSVSWYQQVLGQGPQFIFQYYEKEERGRGNFPDRFSARQFPNYSSELNVNALLLGDSALYLCASSLGPNSNQPQHFGDGTRLSIL.

At least ten counts were recorded for this clonotype. The rearrangement links TRBV28 to TRBJ2-5, with 8 bases that match TRBD2. The CDR3 contains 15 residues. Germline trimming cut 5 bases from V and 1 base from J; bases unmatched to any gene: 6. Germline-derived CDR1 and CDR2 are MDHEN and SYDVKM. The chain's CDR3 is CASSPGGGRQETQYF. CDR3 nucleotides: TGTGCCAGCAGTCCCGGGGGGGGGCGCCAAGAGACCCAGTACTTC.

There are a few counts of this clonotype. The V and J genes are TRBV5-5 and TRBJ2-1; D ambiguous. Trimming shortened V by 1 base and J by 5 bases, and 7 bases separated the two germline ends. CDR3 length: 13 amino acids. Germline V lookup: CDR1 SGHKS, CDR2 YYEKEE (reference sequence). The DNA for the CDR3 is TGTGCCAGCAGCTTGCCCCCCGACAATGAGCAGTTCTTC. Amino acid sequence: CASSLPPDNEQFF.

This clonotype was seen only a few times. The chain joins TRBV24-1 to TRBJ2-1, with TRBD2 matching over 10 bases. The V gene end was trimmed by 5 bases and the J gene end by 8 bases; junction bases not matched to a gene: 5. The CDR3 is 14 amino acids. Germline V gene lookup returns CDR1 KGHDR and CDR2 SFDVKD. The CDR3 here is CATSAAGGKHEQFF. The DNA for the CDR3 is TGTGCCACCAGTGCAGCGGGAGGGAAGCATGAGCAGTTCTTC.

The chain carries TRBV18 and TRBJ1-1, with 7 nucleotides matching TRBD1. The CDR3 consists of 15 residues. Trimming at V came to 3 bases and at J to 4 bases, leaving 8 bases not matched to a gene. CDR1 KGHSH and CDR2 LQKENI come from the germline V gene. CDR3 sequence: CASSPIQGPGTEAFF. As DNA, the CDR3 is TGTGCCAGCTCACCCATACAGGGGCCCGGCACTGAAGCTTTCTTT.

This clonotype came up a few times. This sequence joins TRBV15 and TRBJ2-1; 9 bases align to TRBD2. The V gene's germline CDR1 is LNHNV and CDR2 YYDKDF (reference sequence). The CDR3 extends over 15 amino acids. V was clipped by 4 bases and J by 6 bases; unmatched bases: 7. For the CDR3, the DNA is TGTGCCACCAGCAAAGGGACTAGCTGGGCCAATGAGCAGTTCTTC. It yields the protein CATSKGTSWANEQFF.

The chain has TRBV5-1 and TRBJ2-7, with D possibly being TRBD1 (5 bases). V gave up 2 bases and J gave up 6 bases, with 12 bases separating them. This CDR3 spans 13 amino acids. CDR1 is SGHRS, CDR2 YFSETQ, per germline. This CDR3 is CASSFSGAAEQYF. CDR3 DNA: TGCGCCAGCAGCTTTAGTGGGGCTGCCGAGCAGTACTTC. Looking up the rest from reference TRBV5-1 and TRBJ2-7 gives the full variable domain: KAGVTQTPRYLIKTRGQQVTLSCSPISGHRSVSWYQQTPGQGLQFLFEYFSETQRNKGNFPGRFSGRQFSNSRSEMNVSTLELGDSALYLCASSFSGAAEQYFGPGTRLTVT.

This clonotype was detected only a few times. The chain has TRBV24-1 and TRBJ2-1; TRBD2 aligns across 12 bases. Germline CDR1 and CDR2: KGHDR and SFDVKD. Germline trimming cut 7 bases from V and 7 bases from J; bases unmatched to any gene: 10. CDR3 length: 16 amino acids. Here the CDR3 reads CATRASGRASRNEQFF. DNA for the CDR3: TGTGCCACCAGGGCTAGCGGGAGGGCAAGTAGGAATGAGCAGTTCTTC.

The genes are TRBV7-9 and TRBJ1-3; no firm D call. The CDR3 is 13 amino acids. V was cut by 2 bases and J by 3 bases, with 5 bases left in between. The V gene's germline CDR1 is SEHNR and CDR2 FQNEAQ (reference sequence). CDR3 loop: CASSLSFGNTIYF. The CDR3 DNA follows: TGTGCCAGCAGCTTATCTTTTGGAAACACCATATATTTT.

The chain carries TRBV4-2 and TRBJ2-5; no clear D gene. There are 15 residues in the CDR3. V dropped 0 bases and J dropped 5 bases, with 13 bases sitting between them. Germline V CDR1 and CDR2: LGHNA, YNFKEQ. This CDR3 reads CASSQDQASEETQYF. In DNA form, the CDR3 reads TGTGCCAGCAGCCAAGATCAAGCCTCGGAGGAGACCCAGTACTTC.

This clonotype was recorded at least ten times. The chain carries TRBV20-1 and TRBJ1-4, with D unresolved. This CDR3 is 15 amino acids long. CDR1 is DFQATT and CDR2 is SNEGSKA in the germline V gene (reference sequence). V was cut by 5 bases and J by 4 bases, with 17 bases left in between. The CDR3 is CSASTWAGGNEKLFF. CDR3 coding DNA: TGCAGTGCTTCTACTTGGGCCGGTGGTAATGAAAAACTGTTTTTT.

V gene TRBV19 combines with J gene TRBJ1-5; no definite D call. The germline CDR1 and CDR2 sequences are LNHDA and SQIVND (reference sequence). This CDR3 has 12 amino acids. The germline V and J ends were trimmed by 3 bases and 7 bases, with 7 bases remaining between them. CDR3 amino acids: CASSILEQPQHF. The CDR3 bases are TGTGCCAGTAGTATTTTGGAACAGCCCCAGCATTTT.

This clonotype was counted a few times. V usage is TRBV5-5 and J usage is TRBJ1-5; a weak D match, TRBD1 (6 bases). V lost 0 bases to trimming and J lost 6 bases, with 10 bases between them. This CDR3 contains 14 residues. CDR1 is SGHKS and CDR2 is YYEKEE in the germline V gene (reference sequence). The DNA for the CDR3 is TGTGCCAGCAGCTTGGGGGGGCCAAGTCAGCCCCAGCATTTT. Translated: CASSLGGPSQPQHF.

Here the CDR3 reads CASSLGASGRGSYNEQFF. CDR3 coding DNA: TGCGCCAGCAGCTTGGGGGCTAGCGGGAGAGGGTCCTACAATGAGCAGTTCTTC. The chain combines TRBV5-1 with TRBJ2-1; the match to TRBD2 covers 10 bases. In germline, CDR1 is SGHRS, CDR2 YFSETQ. The CDR3 consists of 18 residues. J lost 1 base, V lost 0 bases, and 7 bases had no gene match.

This clonotype was detected many times. V and J are TRBV18 and TRBJ1-2, with 8 bases lining up with TRBD1. Germline CDR1 is KGHSH and CDR2 is LQKENI. The CDR3 sequence is 13 residues long. The V and J ends lost 3 bases and 4 bases, in that order; junction bases with no gene match: 1. The DNA for the CDR3 is TGTGCCAGCTCACCGACAGGGGCCTATGGCTACACCTTC. Encoded protein: CASSPTGAYGYTF.

The CDR3 DNA reads as TGTGCCAGCAGCCTGACCGGGACTAGCGGGAGAGATGAGCAGTTCTTC. Its protein is CASSLTGTSGRDEQFF. The chain joins TRBV9 to TRBJ2-1; TRBD2 agrees at 14 bases. Trimming cost V 4 bases and J 8 bases; bases outside gene matches: 8. Looked up from germline, CDR1 is SGDLS and CDR2 is YYNGEE. CDR3 length: 16 amino acids.